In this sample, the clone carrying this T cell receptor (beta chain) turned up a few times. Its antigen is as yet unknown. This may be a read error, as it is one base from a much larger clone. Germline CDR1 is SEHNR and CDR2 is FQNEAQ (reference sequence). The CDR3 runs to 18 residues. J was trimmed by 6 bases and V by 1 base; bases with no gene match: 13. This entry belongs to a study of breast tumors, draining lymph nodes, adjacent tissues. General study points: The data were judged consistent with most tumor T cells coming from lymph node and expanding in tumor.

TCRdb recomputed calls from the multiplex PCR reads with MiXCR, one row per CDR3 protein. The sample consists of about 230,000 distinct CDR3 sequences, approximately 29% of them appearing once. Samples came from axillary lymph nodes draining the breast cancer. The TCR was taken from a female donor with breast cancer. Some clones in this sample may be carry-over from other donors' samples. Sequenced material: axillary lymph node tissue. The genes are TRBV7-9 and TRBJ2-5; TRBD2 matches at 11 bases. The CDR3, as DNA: TGTGCCAGCAGCTTAGTAAGGGGGGTGACTAGCGGGAAGCAGACCCAGTACTTC. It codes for CASSLVRGVTSGKQTQYF.